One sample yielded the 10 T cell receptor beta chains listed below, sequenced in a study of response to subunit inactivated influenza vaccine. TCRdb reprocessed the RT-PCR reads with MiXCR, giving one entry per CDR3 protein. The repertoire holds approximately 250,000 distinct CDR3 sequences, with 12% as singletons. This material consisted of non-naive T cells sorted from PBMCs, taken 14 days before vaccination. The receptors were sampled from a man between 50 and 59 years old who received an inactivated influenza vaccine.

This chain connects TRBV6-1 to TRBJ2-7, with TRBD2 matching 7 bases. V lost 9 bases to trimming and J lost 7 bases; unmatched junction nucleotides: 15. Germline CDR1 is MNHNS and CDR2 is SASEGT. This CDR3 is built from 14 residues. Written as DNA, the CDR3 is TGTGCCAGTGAACCGGGGCGGGCCGGGGGGGAGCAGTACTTC. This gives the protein CASEPGRAGGEQYF.

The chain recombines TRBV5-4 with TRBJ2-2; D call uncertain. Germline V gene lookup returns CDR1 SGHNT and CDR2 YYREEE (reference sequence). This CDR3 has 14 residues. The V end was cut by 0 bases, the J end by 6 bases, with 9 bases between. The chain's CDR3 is CASSLGESSGELFF. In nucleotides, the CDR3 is TGTGCCAGCAGCTTGGGGGAATCATCCGGGGAGCTGTTTTTT.

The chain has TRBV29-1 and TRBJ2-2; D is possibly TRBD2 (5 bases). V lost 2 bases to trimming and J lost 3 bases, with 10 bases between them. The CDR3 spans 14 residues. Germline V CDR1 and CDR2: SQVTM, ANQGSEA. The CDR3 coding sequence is TGCAGCGTTGAAAGCAGCGGCTACACCGGGGAGCTGTTTTTT. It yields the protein CSVESSGYTGELFF.

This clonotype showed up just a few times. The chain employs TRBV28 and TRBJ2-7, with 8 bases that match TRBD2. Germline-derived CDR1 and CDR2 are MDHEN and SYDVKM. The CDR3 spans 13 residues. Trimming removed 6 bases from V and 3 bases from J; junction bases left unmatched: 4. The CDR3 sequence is CASRVAGRYEQYF. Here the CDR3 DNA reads TGTGCCAGCAGGGTAGCGGGACGCTACGAGCAGTACTTC.

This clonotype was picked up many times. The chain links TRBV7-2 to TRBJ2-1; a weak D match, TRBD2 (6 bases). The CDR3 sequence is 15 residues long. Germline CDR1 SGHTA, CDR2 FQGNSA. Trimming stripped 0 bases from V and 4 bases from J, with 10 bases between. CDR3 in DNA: TGTGCCAGCAGCTTAGCGGGGGGACTTTACAATGAGCAGTTCTTC. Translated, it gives CASSLAGGLYNEQFF.

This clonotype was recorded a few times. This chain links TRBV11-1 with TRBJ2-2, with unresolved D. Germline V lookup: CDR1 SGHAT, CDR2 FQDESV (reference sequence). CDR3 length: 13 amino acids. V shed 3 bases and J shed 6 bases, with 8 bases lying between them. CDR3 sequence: CASSFAESGELFF. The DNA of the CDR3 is TGTGCCAGCAGCTTCGCAGAGTCCGGGGAGCTGTTTTTT.

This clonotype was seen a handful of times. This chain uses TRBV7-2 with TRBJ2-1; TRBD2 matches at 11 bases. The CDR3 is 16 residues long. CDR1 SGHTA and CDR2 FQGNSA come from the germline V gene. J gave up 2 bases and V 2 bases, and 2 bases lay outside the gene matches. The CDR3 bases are TGTGCCAGCAGCTTAACTAGCGGGGGAGCCTACAATGAGCAGTTCTTC. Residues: CASSLTSGGAYNEQFF. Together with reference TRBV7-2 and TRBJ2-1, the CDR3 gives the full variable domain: GAGVSQSPSNKVTEKGKDVELRCDPISGHTALYWYRQSLGQGLEFLIYFQGNSAPDKSGLPSDRFSAERTGGSVSTLTIQRTQQEDSAVYLCASSLTSGGAYNEQFFGPGTRLTVL.

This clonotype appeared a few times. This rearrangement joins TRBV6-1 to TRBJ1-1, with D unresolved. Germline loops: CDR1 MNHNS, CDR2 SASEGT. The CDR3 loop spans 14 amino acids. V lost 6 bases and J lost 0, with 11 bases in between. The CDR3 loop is CASRDPFMNTEAFF. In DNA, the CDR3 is TGTGCCAGCAGAGACCCGTTCATGAACACTGAAGCTTTCTTT.

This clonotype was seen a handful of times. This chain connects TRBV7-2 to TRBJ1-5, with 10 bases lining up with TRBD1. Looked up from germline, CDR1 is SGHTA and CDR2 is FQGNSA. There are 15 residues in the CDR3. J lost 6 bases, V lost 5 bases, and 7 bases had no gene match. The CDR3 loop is CASSTSTGGGQPQHF. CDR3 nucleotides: TGTGCCAGCAGCACATCGACAGGGGGCGGTCAGCCCCAGCATTTT.

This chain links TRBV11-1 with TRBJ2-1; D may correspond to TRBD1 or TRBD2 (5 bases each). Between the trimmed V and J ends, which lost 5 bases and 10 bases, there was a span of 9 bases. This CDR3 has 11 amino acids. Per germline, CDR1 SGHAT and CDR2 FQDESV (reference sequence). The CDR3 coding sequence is TGTGCCAGCAGCCAAGGGACCGAGCAGTTCTTC. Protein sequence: CASSQGTEQFF.